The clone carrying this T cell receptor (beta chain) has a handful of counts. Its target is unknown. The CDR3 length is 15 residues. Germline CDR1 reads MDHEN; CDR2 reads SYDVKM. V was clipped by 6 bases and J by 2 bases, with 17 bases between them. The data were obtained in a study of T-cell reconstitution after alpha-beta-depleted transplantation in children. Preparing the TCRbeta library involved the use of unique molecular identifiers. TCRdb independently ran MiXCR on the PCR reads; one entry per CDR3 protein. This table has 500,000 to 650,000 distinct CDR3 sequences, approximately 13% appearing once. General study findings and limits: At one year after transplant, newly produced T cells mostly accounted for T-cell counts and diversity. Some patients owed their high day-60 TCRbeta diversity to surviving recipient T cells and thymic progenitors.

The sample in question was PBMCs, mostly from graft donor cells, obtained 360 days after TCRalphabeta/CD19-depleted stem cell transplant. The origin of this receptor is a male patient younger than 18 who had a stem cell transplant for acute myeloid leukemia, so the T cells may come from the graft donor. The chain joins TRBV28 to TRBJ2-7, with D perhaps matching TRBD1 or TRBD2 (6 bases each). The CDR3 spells CASRAWRDTPYEQYF. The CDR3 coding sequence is TGTGCCAGCAGAGCTTGGAGGGACACCCCCTACGAGCAGTACTTC.